Listed below are T cell receptor beta chains from one sample, sequenced in a study of blood T cell repertoires in COVID-19. The repertoire was sequenced with immunoSEQ multiplex PCR; TCRdb's copy has only in-frame clones and lacks some. The repertoire holds 300,000 to 450,000 clones, with 85% as singletons. Sequenced input: peripheral blood. The receptors come from a woman under 30 with acute or convalescent COVID-19. CDR3s include the opening cysteine and the closing phenylalanine or tryptophan. Each record gives: D gene, clone size, V gene, J gene, CDR3 protein, CDR3 DNA. D genes are given only for firm matches. Clone size is not always given. Where it is, it says once, few, many or a class for expanded clones.

-	-	TRBV14	TRBJ1-5	CASSQGGASNQPQHF	TGTGCCAGCAGCCAAGGGGGCGCCAGCAATCAGCCCCAGCATTTT
-	many	TRBV5-4	TRBJ2-7	CASSLARRSEQYF	TGTGCCAGCAGCTTGGCCCGCCGTAGCGAGCAGTACTTC
-	few	TRBV27	TRBJ1-4	CASRGLHEKLFF	TGTGCCAGCAGGGGGCTACATGAAAAACTGTTTTTT
-	-	TRBV21-1	TRBJ2-7	CASTSLYEQYF	TGTGCCAGCACGAGCCTCTACGAGCAGTACTTC
TRBD1	-	TRBV28	TRBJ2-2	CASSLWDRADTGELFF	TGTGCCAGCAGTTTATGGGACAGGGCGGACACCGGGGAGCTGTTTTTT
TRBD1	few	TRBV4-1	TRBJ2-3	CASSQSRTGGTQYF	TGCGCCAGCAGCCAATCCCGGACAGGGGGAACGCAGTATTTT
-	-	TRBV7-9	TRBJ2-1	CASSLPSRGNEQFF	TGTGCCAGCAGCCTCCCTTCGCGAGGGAATGAGCAGTTCTTC
TRBD1	-	TRBV3-1/TRBV3-2	TRBJ1-1	CASGGQGGTEAFF	TGTGCCAGCGGGGGACAGGGGGGCACTGAAGCTTTCTTT
TRBD2	-	TRBV18	TRBJ2-1	CASSPGTSVRGSSYNEQFF	TGTGCCAGCTCACCAGGAACTAGCGTTAGAGGGAGCTCCTACAATGAGCAGTTCTTC
TRBD1	-	TRBV9	TRBJ1-1	CASSVETGVNTEAFF	TGTGCCAGCAGCGTAGAAACAGGGGTGAACACTGAAGCTTTCTTT